This TCR beta chain is drawn from a study of tumor-infiltrating lymphocytes in oesophageal squamous cell carcinoma. TCRdb called the PCR reads again in MiXCR, with one record for every CDR3 protein. The data show around 15,000 distinct CDR3 sequences, 50% seen once. The V gene's germline CDR1 is MGHDK and CDR2 SYGVNS. This CDR3 spans 13 amino acids. Trimming removed 8 bases from V and 11 bases from J; junction bases left unmatched: 14. The sequence derives from a male donor with esophageal squamous cell carcinoma. This chain uses TRBV25-1 with TRBJ2-5; 7 bases fit TRBD1. Sequenced material: esophageal tumor tissue. CDR3 loop: CASSKQGMGEQYF. The CDR3 coding sequence is TGTGCCAGCTCCAAACAGGGGATGGGGGAGCAGTACTTC.